A selection of T cell receptor beta chains follows, all from one sample in a study of CXCR3-negative and CXCR3-positive naive CD8 T cells. Using the 5' RACE reads, TCRdb records one entry per CDR3 protein without DNA. The listing records some 99,000 distinct CDR3 sequences. The sample taken for sequencing was naive CXCR3+ CD8+ T cells from blood. These receptors were taken from a human donor in good health. Some clones in this sample may be carry-over from other donors' samples. Both conserved end residues are part of each CDR3.

j_call,v_call,cdr3_aa
TRBJ2-2,TRBV7-2,CASSLAHQMDGELFF
TRBJ2-1,TRBV28,CASSSQPHLADEQFF
TRBJ2-2,TRBV7-6,CASSFHSDTGELFF
TRBJ1-4,TRBV7-9,CASSLTFSGFDNEKLFF
TRBJ2-1,TRBV6-5,CASSPWTGLYNEQFF
TRBJ1-5,TRBV29-1,CSVGWGGGNQPQHF
TRBJ2-7,TRBV29-1,CSVRQDGTYEQYF
TRBJ1-2,TRBV9,CASSGQGRDYGYTF
TRBJ2-1,TRBV10-3,CAISESVASSYEQFF
TRBJ1-2,TRBV12-3/TRBV12-4,CASSGPGQGNYGYTF
TRBJ2-1,TRBV15,CATSRERGPSYNEQFF
TRBJ2-5,TRBV19,CASSIGLETQYF
TRBJ2-7,TRBV20-1,CSARSGGFDYEQYF
TRBJ1-2,TRBV6-6,CASSYSRSLGGTDDNYGYTF
TRBJ2-7,TRBV7-2,CASSSSRDSRFYEQYF
TRBJ1-2,TRBV29-1,CSVPRPFYGYTF
TRBJ2-1,TRBV12-2,CASRFPRLAGDYNEQFF